Listed below are T cell receptor beta chains from one sample, sequenced in a study of beta chain features in type 1 diabetes. Libraries were prepared by immunoSEQ multiplex PCR; TCRdb keeps only in-frame clonotypes and omits some of them. The top ten clones hold approximately 0.011% of a sample with 250,000 to 300,000 clones, approximately 24% of them seen once. Sequencing input: naive CD4+ T cells from blood. All receptors come from a woman aged 25 to 45 with type 1 diabetes. CDR3s include the opening cysteine and the closing phenylalanine or tryptophan. Each record gives: D gene, clone size, V gene, J gene, CDR3 protein, CDR3 DNA. D genes are given only for firm matches. Some rows mark clone size as missing; the rest say once, few, many or name a class of expanded clone.

D gene: TRBD2
clone size: few
V gene: TRBV5-4
J gene: TRBJ2-1
CDR3 protein: CASSFVGGSYNEQFF
CDR3 DNA: TGTGCCAGCAGCTTTGTGGGAGGGTCCTACAATGAGCAGTTCTTC

D gene: -
clone size: few
V gene: TRBV5-4
J gene: TRBJ1-2
CDR3 protein: CASSPTLREDGYTF
CDR3 DNA: TGTGCCAGCAGCCCAACCCTCCGGGAAGATGGCTACACCTTC

D gene: TRBD2
clone size: -
V gene: TRBV19
J gene: TRBJ2-7
CDR3 protein: CASTPSGRPYEQYF
CDR3 DNA: TGTGCCAGTACCCCTAGCGGGCGACCCTACGAGCAGTACTTC

D gene: -
clone size: few
V gene: TRBV29-1
J gene: TRBJ2-1
CDR3 protein: CSVDAGNEQFF
CDR3 DNA: TGCAGCGTTGATGCCGGTAATGAGCAGTTCTTC

D gene: -
clone size: few
V gene: TRBV11-2
J gene: TRBJ2-1
CDR3 protein: CASSLVRGNEQFF
CDR3 DNA: TGTGCCAGCAGCTTAGTCAGGGGAAATGAGCAGTTCTTC

D gene: -
clone size: few
V gene: TRBV29-1
J gene: TRBJ2-1
CDR3 protein: CSVELAESYNEQFF
CDR3 DNA: TGCAGCGTTGAGTTAGCGGAGTCCTACAATGAGCAGTTCTTC

D gene: -
clone size: -
V gene: TRBV4-1
J gene: TRBJ1-4
CDR3 protein: CASSLTATNEKLFF
CDR3 DNA: TGCGCCAGCAGCCTGACAGCAACTAATGAAAAACTGTTTTTT

D gene: -
clone size: few
V gene: TRBV10-3
J gene: TRBJ2-3
CDR3 protein: CAIRDSTDTQYF
CDR3 DNA: TGTGCCATCCGAGATAGCACAGATACGCAGTATTTT

D gene: TRBD2
clone size: few
V gene: TRBV6-5
J gene: TRBJ2-7
CDR3 protein: CASSYSALADYEQYF
CDR3 DNA: TGTGCCAGCAGTTACTCGGCACTAGCGGACTACGAGCAGTACTTC

D gene: TRBD2
clone size: -
V gene: TRBV7-9
J gene: TRBJ2-7
CDR3 protein: CASSWPSGSHEQYF
CDR3 DNA: TGTGCCAGCAGCTGGCCCAGCGGGAGCCACGAGCAGTACTTC

D gene: TRBD2
clone size: -
V gene: TRBV30
J gene: TRBJ2-1
CDR3 protein: CAWRKREVFNEQFF
CDR3 DNA: TGTGCCTGGAGAAAGCGGGAGGTTTTCAATGAGCAGTTCTTC

D gene: -
clone size: -
V gene: TRBV5-1
J gene: TRBJ2-6
CDR3 protein: CASTPFGANVLTF
CDR3 DNA: TGCGCCAGCACCCCCTTTGGGGCCAACGTCCTGACTTTC

D gene: -
clone size: few
V gene: TRBV5-4
J gene: TRBJ2-2
CDR3 protein: CASSLPSSKLHGYSGELFF
CDR3 DNA: TGTGCCAGCAGCTTGCCGTCTTCCAAATTACATGGTTATTCCGGGGAGCTGTTTTTT

D gene: TRBD1
clone size: -
V gene: TRBV7-9
J gene: TRBJ2-5
CDR3 protein: CASSTGTDQETQYF
CDR3 DNA: TGTGCCAGCAGCACCGGGACAGACCAAGAGACCCAGTACTTC

D gene: TRBD1
clone size: few
V gene: TRBV30
J gene: TRBJ2-1
CDR3 protein: CAWSGTGNEQFF
CDR3 DNA: TGTGCCTGGAGTGGGACAGGGAATGAGCAGTTCTTC

D gene: -
clone size: -
V gene: TRBV18
J gene: TRBJ2-7
CDR3 protein: CASSPRGIYEQYF
CDR3 DNA: TGTGCCAGCTCACCACGCGGGATCTACGAGCAGTACTTC

D gene: -
clone size: -
V gene: TRBV6-6
J gene: TRBJ1-1
CDR3 protein: CASSPGHRKAFF
CDR3 DNA: TGTGCCAGCAGTCCGGGACACCGGAAAGCTTTCTTT

D gene: -
clone size: -
V gene: TRBV30
J gene: TRBJ1-5
CDR3 protein: CAWSPGYSNQPQHF
CDR3 DNA: TGTGCCTGGAGTCCAGGGTATAGCAATCAGCCCCAGCATTTT

D gene: -
clone size: -
V gene: TRBV29-1
J gene: TRBJ1-1
CDR3 protein: CSVARTVFNTEAFF
CDR3 DNA: TGCAGCGTTGCCAGGACAGTTTTTAACACTGAAGCTTTCTTT

D gene: TRBD2
clone size: few
V gene: TRBV11-2
J gene: TRBJ2-6
CDR3 protein: CGAGGPGANVLTF
CDR3 DNA: TGCGGGGCGGGAGGGCCTGGGGCCAACGTCCTGACTTTC

D gene: -
clone size: few
V gene: TRBV2
J gene: TRBJ1-5
CDR3 protein: CASSGDNNHQPQHF
CDR3 DNA: TGTGCCAGCAGTGGGGACAACAACCATCAGCCCCAGCATTTT

D gene: TRBD2
clone size: -
V gene: TRBV2
J gene: TRBJ2-5
CDR3 protein: CASIQLAGVMEETQYF
CDR3 DNA: TGTGCCAGCATTCAGTTAGCGGGAGTAATGGAAGAGACCCAGTACTTC

D gene: TRBD1
clone size: -
V gene: TRBV13
J gene: TRBJ2-7
CDR3 protein: CASSLGAQGYEQYF
CDR3 DNA: TGTGCCAGCAGCTTAGGTGCACAGGGGTACGAGCAGTACTTC

D gene: -
clone size: -
V gene: TRBV12-5
J gene: TRBJ2-3
CDR3 protein: CASGLSVSYTDTQYF
CDR3 DNA: TGTGCTAGTGGTTTGAGCGTCAGCTACACAGATACGCAGTATTTT

D gene: -
clone size: -
V gene: TRBV20-1
J gene: TRBJ2-7
CDR3 protein: CSATSSYEQYF
CDR3 DNA: TGCAGTGCTACGTCTTCCTACGAGCAGTACTTC

D gene: TRBD1
clone size: -
V gene: TRBV25-1
J gene: TRBJ2-1
CDR3 protein: CASSEAGGSYNEQFF
CDR3 DNA: TGTGCCAGCAGTGAGGCAGGGGGCTCCTACAATGAGCAGTTCTTC